The clone carrying this TCR beta chain was seen many times. Its matching antigen is unknown. With 5 bases removed from V and 7 bases from J, the gap between germline ends came to 15 bases. CDR3 length: 14 amino acids. Germline CDR1 is SEHNR and CDR2 is FQNEAQ (reference sequence). The sample belongs to a study of T cell repertoires in cytomegalovirus infection. Study background: Carrying CMV and the relevant HLA type showed in public TCR beta signatures. The study's findings and limits: The study found HLA-C-restricted CMV-specific TCR beta clonotypes dominating the ex vivo response.

MiXCR, applied by TCRdb to the reads, yields one record per CDR3 protein. This sample has fewer than 350,000 distinct CDR3 sequences, with 8% to 10% found just once. The sequenced material came from PBMCs. The origin of this receptor is a human donor in good health (CMV status not recorded). Some clones in this sample may be carry-over from other donors' samples. J is TRBJ1-5 and V is TRBV7-9; the D gene is possibly TRBD1 (5 bases). CDR3 amino acids: CASSPGLSRQPQHF. The CDR3, as DNA: TGTGCCAGCAGCCCGGGACTTAGCAGGCAGCCCCAGCATTTT.